This TCR beta chain was recorded in a study of CD8 T cells in Susac syndrome. The CDR3 runs to 13 residues. Germline-derived CDR1 and CDR2 are LGHDT and YNNKEL (reference sequence). V was trimmed by 5 bases and J by 5 bases, leaving 10 bases between them. RNA amounts of about 0.5 to 1 ug underwent reverse transcription with random hexamers. MiXCR, run by TCRdb on the immunoSEQ multiplex PCR reads, gives a single entry per CDR3 protein. The table shows roughly 150,000 distinct CDR3 sequences, with 95% occurring only once. The origin of this receptor is a human donor with multiple sclerosis. The chain has TRBV3-1 and TRBJ2-1, with no clear D. Sequenced sample: CD8+ T cells from PBMCs. CDR3 residues: CASSADPNNEQFF. The CDR3 DNA reads as TGTGCCAGCAGCGCGGACCCTAACAATGAGCAGTTCTTC.